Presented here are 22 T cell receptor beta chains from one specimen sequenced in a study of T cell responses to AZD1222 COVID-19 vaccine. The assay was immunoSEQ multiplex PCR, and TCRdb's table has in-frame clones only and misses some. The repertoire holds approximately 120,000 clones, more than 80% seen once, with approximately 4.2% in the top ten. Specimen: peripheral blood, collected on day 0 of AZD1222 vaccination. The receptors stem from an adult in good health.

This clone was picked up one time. The CDR3 DNA follows: TGTGCCAGCAGCTTACAAGCGGGAACCTACAATGAGCAGTTCTTC. It codes for CASSLQAGTYNEQFF. V usage is TRBV7-2 and J usage is TRBJ2-1; 7 bases map to TRBD2. Looked up from germline, CDR1 is SGHTA and CDR2 is FQGNSA. This CDR3 is 15 amino acids long. Trimming took 2 bases from V and 2 from J; bases not matched to a gene: 3.

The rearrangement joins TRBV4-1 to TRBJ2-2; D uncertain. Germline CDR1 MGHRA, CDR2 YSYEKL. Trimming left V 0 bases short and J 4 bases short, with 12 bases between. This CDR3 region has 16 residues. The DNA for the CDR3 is TGCGCCAGCAGCCAAGAGGTCCTAGTAAGCACCGGGGAGCTGTTTTTT. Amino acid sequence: CASSQEVLVSTGELFF.

The CDR3 loop is CASKIREVGEQYF. Written as DNA, the CDR3 is TGTGCCAGCAAGATCAGGGAGGTTGGAGAGCAGTACTTC. The rearrangement uses TRBV12-3 or TRBV12-4 and TRBJ2-7, with D perhaps TRBD2 (6 bases). V lost 7 bases and J lost 7, with 17 bases in between. This CDR3 is 13 amino acids long.

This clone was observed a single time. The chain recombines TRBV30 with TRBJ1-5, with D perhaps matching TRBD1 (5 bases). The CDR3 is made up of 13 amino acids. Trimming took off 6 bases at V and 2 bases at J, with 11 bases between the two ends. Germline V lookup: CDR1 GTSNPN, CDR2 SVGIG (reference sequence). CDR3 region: CACGTAGNQPQHF. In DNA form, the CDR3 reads TGTGCCTGTGGGACCGCGGGCAATCAGCCCCAGCATTTT.

The CDR3 loop is CASSLDFRSYEQYF. The CDR3, as DNA: TGTGCCAGCAGTTTGGACTTCCGCTCCTACGAGCAGTACTTC. The J gene is TRBJ2-7, the V gene TRBV28; D possibly corresponds to TRBD2 (5 bases). CDR1 and CDR2 (germline): MDHEN, SYDVKM. Trimming removed 3 bases from V and 0 bases from J, with 9 bases in between. The CDR3 runs to 14 residues. The entire variable domain, with the rest obtained from reference TRBV28 and TRBJ2-7, is as follows: DVKVTQSSRYLVKRTGEKVFLECVQDMDHENMFWYRQDPGLGLRLIYFSYDVKMKEKGDIPEGYSVSREKKERFSLILESASTNQTSMYLCASSLDFRSYEQYFGPGTRLTVT.

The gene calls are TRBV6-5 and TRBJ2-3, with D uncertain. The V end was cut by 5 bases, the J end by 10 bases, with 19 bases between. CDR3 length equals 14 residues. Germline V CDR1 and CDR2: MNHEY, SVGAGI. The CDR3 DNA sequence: TGTGCCAGCAGTCTAAACCTATCCCCCGGGCCGCAGTATTTT. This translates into CASSLNLSPGPQYF.

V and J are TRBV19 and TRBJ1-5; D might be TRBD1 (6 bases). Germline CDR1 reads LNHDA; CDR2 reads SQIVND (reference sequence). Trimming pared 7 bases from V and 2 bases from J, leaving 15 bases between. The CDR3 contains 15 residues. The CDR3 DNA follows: TGTGCCAGTAAGGAGGGGGGGGCGGGCAATCAGCCCCAGCATTTT. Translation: CASKEGGAGNQPQHF. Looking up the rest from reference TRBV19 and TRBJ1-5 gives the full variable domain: DGGITQSPKYLFRKEGQNVTLSCEQNLNHDAMYWYRQDPGQGLRLIYYSQIVNDFQKGDIAEGYSVSREKKESFPLTVTSAQKNPTAFYLCASKEGGAGNQPQHFGDGTRLSIL.

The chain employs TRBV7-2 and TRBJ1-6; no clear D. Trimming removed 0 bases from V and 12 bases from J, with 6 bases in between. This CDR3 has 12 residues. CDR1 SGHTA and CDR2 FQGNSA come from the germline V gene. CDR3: CASSLAQGPLHF. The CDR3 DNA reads TGTGCCAGCAGCTTAGCGCAAGGACCCCTCCACTTT.

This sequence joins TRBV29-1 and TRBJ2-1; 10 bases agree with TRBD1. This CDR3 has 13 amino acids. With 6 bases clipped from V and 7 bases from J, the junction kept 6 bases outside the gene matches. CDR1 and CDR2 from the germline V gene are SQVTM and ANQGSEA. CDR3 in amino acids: CSVAGTGVNEQFF. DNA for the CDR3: TGCAGCGTCGCGGGGACAGGGGTTAATGAGCAGTTCTTC.

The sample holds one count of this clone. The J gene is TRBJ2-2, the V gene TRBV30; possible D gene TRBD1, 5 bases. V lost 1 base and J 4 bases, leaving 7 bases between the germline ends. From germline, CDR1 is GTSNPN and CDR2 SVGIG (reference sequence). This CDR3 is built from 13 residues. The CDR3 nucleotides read TGTGCCTGGAGTGGAAGGGGCACCGGGGAGCTGTTTTTT. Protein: CAWSGRGTGELFF.

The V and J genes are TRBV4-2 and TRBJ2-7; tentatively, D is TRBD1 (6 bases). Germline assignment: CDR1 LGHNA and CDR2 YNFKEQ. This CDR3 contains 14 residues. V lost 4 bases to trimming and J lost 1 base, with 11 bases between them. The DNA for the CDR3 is TGTGCCAGCAGCCTAGAGGACAGTTCCTACGAGCAGTACTTC. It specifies CASSLEDSSYEQYF.

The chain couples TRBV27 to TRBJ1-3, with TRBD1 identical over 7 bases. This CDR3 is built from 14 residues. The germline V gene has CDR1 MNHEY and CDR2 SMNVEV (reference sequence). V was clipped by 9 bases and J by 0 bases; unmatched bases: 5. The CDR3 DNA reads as TGTGCCAGTCGGGACAGTGACTCTGGAAACACCATATATTTT. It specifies CASRDSDSGNTIYF.

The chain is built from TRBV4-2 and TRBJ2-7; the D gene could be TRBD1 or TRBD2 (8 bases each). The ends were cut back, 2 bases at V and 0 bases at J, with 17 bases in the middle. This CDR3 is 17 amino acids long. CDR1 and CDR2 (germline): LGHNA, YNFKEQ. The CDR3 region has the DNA TGTGCCAGCAGCCAACAGGGGGCGAGCGGGGGCTCCTACGAGCAGTACTTC. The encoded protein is CASSQQGASGGSYEQYF.

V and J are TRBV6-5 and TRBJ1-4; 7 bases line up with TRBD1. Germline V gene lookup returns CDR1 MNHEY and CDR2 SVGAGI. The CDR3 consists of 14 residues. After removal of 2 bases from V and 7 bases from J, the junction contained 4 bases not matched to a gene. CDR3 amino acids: CASSYRQGGEKLFF. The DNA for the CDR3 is TGTGCCAGCAGTTACCGACAGGGCGGTGAAAAACTGTTTTTT.

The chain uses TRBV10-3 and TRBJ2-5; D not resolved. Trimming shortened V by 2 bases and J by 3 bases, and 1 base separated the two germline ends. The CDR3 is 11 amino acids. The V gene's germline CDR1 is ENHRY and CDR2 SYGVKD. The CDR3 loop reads CAISEEETQYF. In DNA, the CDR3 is TGTGCCATCAGTGAGGAAGAGACCCAGTACTTC.

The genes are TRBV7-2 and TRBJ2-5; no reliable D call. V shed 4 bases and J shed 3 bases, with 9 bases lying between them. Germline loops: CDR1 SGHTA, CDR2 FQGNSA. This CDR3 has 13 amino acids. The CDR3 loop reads CASSSGPEETQYF. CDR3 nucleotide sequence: TGTGCCAGCAGCTCCGGACCGGAAGAGACCCAGTACTTC. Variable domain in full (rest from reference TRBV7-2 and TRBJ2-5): GAGVSQSPSNKVTEKGKDVELRCDPISGHTALYWYRQSLGQGLEFLIYFQGNSAPDKSGLPSDRFSAERTGGSVSTLTIQRTQQEDSAVYLCASSSGPEETQYFGPGTRLLVL.

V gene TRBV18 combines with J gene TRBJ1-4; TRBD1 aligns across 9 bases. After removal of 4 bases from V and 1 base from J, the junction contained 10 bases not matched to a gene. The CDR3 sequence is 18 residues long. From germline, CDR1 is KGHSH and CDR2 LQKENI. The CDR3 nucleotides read TGTGCCAGCTCACTCTTCGGGACAGGGTACAGAACTAATGAAAAACTGTTTTTT. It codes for CASSLFGTGYRTNEKLFF. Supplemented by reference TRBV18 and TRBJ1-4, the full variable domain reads NAGVMQNPRHLVRRRGQEARLRCSPMKGHSHVYWYRQLPEEGLKFMVYLQKENIIDESGMPKERFSAEFPKEGPSILRIQQVVRGDSAAYFCASSLFGTGYRTNEKLFFGSGTQLSVL.

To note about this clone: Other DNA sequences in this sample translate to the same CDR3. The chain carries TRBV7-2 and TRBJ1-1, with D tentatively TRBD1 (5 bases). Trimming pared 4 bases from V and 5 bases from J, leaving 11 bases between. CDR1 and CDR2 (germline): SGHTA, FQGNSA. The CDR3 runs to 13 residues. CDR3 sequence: CASSSQGDTEAFF. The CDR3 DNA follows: TGTGCCAGCAGCTCCCAGGGTGATACTGAAGCTTTCTTT. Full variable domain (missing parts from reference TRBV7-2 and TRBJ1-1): GAGVSQSPSNKVTEKGKDVELRCDPISGHTALYWYRQSLGQGLEFLIYFQGNSAPDKSGLPSDRFSAERTGGSVSTLTIQRTQQEDSAVYLCASSSQGDTEAFFGQGTRLTVV.

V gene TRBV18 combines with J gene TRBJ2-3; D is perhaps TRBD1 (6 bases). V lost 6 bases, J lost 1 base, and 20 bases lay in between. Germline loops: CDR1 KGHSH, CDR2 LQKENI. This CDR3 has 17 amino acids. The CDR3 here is CASSPGMGQTGTDTQYF. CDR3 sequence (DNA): TGTGCCAGCTCCCCGGGCATGGGACAAACCGGCACAGATACGCAGTATTTT.

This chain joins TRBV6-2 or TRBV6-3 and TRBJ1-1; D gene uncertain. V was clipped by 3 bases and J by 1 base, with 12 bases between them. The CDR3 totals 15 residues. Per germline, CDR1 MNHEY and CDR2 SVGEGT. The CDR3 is CASSYYDIQNTEAFF. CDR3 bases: TGTGCCAGCAGTTATTATGACATTCAGAACACTGAAGCTTTCTTT.

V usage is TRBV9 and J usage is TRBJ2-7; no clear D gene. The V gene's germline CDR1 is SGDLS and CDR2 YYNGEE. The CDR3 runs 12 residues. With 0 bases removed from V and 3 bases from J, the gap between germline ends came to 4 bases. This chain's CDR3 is CASSVDDYEQYF. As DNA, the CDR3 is TGTGCCAGCAGCGTAGACGACTACGAGCAGTACTTC.

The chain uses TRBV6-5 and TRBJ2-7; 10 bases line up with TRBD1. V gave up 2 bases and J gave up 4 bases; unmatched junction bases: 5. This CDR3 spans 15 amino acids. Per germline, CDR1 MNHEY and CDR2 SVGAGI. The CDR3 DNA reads TGTGCCAGCAGTTACCGGGACAGGGGACATTACGAGCAGTACTTC. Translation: CASSYRDRGHYEQYF.